This T cell receptor beta chain originates from a study of T cell repertoires in cytomegalovirus infection. About the study: Signatures in public TCR beta sequences pointed to both CMV infection and matching HLA type.

TCRdb passed the reads through MiXCR, listing each CDR3 protein once. The sample consists of 640,000 or so distinct CDR3 sequences, around 32% of them appearing once. In the case of this clonotype: Its specificity is not known.

V gave up 2 bases and J gave up 2 bases, with 9 bases separating them. The CDR3 has 14 residues. Per germline, CDR1 SGHDT and CDR2 YYEEEE. Whole-study findings and limits: Within the response measured ex vivo, HLA-C-restricted CMV-specific TCR beta clonotypes were dominant. CMV carriers with the relevant HLA were identified by cumulative public TCR beta family frequency.

This sequence originates from a human donor in good health (CMV status not recorded). Some clones in this sample may be carry-over from other donors' samples. Sequencing was performed on cultured PBMCs, taken from culture after CMV antigen stimulation. The rearrangement uses TRBV5-6 and TRBJ2-3; D is possibly TRBD1 (5 bases). CDR3 sequence reads: CASSFPGITDTQYF. CDR3 coding DNA: TGTGCCAGCAGCTTCCCAGGGATCACAGATACGCAGTATTTT.